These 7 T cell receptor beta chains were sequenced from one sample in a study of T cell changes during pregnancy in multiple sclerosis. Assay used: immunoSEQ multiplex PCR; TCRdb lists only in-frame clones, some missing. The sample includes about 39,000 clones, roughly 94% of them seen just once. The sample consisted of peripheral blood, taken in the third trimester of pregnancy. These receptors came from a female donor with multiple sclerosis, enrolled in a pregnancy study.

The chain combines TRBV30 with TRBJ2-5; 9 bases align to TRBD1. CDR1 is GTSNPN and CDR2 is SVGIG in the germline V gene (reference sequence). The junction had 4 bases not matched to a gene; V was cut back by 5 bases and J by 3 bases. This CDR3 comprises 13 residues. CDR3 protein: CAWGGDREETQYF. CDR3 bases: TGTGCCTGGGGCGGGGACAGGGAAGAGACCCAGTACTTC.

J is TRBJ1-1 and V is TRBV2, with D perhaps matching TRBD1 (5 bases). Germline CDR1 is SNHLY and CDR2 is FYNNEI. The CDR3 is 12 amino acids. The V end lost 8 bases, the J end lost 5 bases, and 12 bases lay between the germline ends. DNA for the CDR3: TGTGCCAGCTGGAGACAGTCAACTGAAGCTTTCTTT. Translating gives CASWRQSTEAFF.

CDR3 in amino acids: CASSPNVLADYTDTQYF. The CDR3 bases are TGTGCCAGCTCACCAAATGTACTAGCTGATTACACAGATACGCAGTATTTT. The V and J genes are TRBV18 and TRBJ2-3, with D maybe TRBD2 (6 bases). The CDR3 runs to 17 residues. Trimming stripped 2 bases from V and 2 bases from J, with 17 bases between. From germline, CDR1 is KGHSH and CDR2 LQKENI. The full variable domain, completed using reference TRBV18 and TRBJ2-3, is NAGVMQNPRHLVRRRGQEARLRCSPMKGHSHVYWYRQLPEEGLKFMVYLQKENIIDESGMPKERFSAEFPKEGPSILRIQQVVRGDSAAYFCASSPNVLADYTDTQYFGPGTRLTVL.

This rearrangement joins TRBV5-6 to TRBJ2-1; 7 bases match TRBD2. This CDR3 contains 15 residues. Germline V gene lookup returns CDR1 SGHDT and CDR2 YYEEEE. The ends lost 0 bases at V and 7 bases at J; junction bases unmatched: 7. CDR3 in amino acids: CASSLVRELRNEQFF. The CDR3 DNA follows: TGTGCCAGCAGCTTGGTGCGGGAGCTAAGAAATGAGCAGTTCTTC. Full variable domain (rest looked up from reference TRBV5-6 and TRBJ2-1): DAGVTQSPTHLIKTRGQQVTLRCSPKSGHDTVSWYQQALGQGPQFIFQYYEEEERQRGNFPDRFSGHQFPNYSSELNVNALLLGDSALYLCASSLVRELRNEQFFGPGTRLTVL.

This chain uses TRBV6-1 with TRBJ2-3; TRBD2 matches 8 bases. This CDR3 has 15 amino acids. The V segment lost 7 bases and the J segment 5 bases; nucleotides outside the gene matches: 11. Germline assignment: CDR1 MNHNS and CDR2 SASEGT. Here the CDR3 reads CASNSGRAGEDTQYF. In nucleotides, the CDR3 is TGTGCCAGCAACTCCGGGAGGGCCGGGGAAGATACGCAGTATTTT.

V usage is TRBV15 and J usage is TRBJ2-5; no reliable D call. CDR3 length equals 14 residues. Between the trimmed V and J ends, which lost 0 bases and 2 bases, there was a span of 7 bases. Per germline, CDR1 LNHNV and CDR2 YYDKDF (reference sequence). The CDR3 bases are TGTGCCACCAGCAGAGATCAACAGCAAGAGACCCAGTACTTC. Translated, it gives CATSRDQQQETQYF.

The CDR3 reads CAISVGRPAAGNTIYF. CDR3 in DNA: TGTGCCATCAGTGTCGGTCGTCCGGCGGCTGGAAACACCATATATTTT. This chain links TRBV10-3 with TRBJ1-3; D remains unclear. This CDR3 has 16 amino acids. Germline V CDR1 and CDR2: ENHRY, SYGVKD. The V and J ends lost 4 bases and 2 bases respectively, with 15 bases between them.